The T cell receptor (beta chain) described here comes from a study of a mutant IDH1 vaccine in newly diagnosed glioma. Study at large: First vaccine doses came 4-6 weeks after radiotherapy alone, or with temozolomide cycles. Pretreatment consisted of radiotherapy, temozolomide, or both, with most receiving both.

Of note for this clone: Its antigen remains unknown.

The V and J ends lost 2 bases and 10 bases respectively, with 15 bases between them. CDR1 is SGDLS, CDR2 YYNGEE, per germline. The CDR3 contains 14 residues. Repertoires were generated with immunoSEQ multiplex PCR, while TCRdb's copy carries only in-frame clones and drops some. The sample yields some 57,000 clones, approximately 80% seen once. Whole-study results and caveats: Seemingly, top peripheral T cell clonotype changes bore no relation to pseudoprogression.

Specified time point: week 35, safety follow-up. In the vaccine, a single dose held 300 ug of the mutant IDH1 20-mer peptide, along with topical imiquimod. The donors had new WHO grade 3 or 4 astrocytomas; these were IDH1-mutant and ATRX-lost. This specimen consisted of PBMCs, obtained from a glioma patient whose treatment included an IDH1 peptide vaccine. This chain connects TRBV9 to TRBJ1-4; maybe TRBD1 (5 bases). This TCR was recovered from a woman aged 18-29 years with glioma. CDR3 in DNA: TGTGCCAGCAGCGTCGGGACCACCCGGGGAAAACTGTTTTTT. Its protein is CASSVGTTRGKLFF.